A selection of T cell receptor beta chains follows, all from one sample in a study of beta chain features in type 1 diabetes. Profiled with immunoSEQ multiplex PCR; TCRdb holds only in-frame clones, not every one. This sample carries roughly 500,000 clones, roughly 10% of them seen once, and the ten largest clones take 0.045% to 0.05%. Input material: naive CD4+ T cells from blood. These receptors all stem from a woman under 30 in good health. Both conserved end residues are part of each CDR3. The D gene is left open where the match is weak. A row's size may be missing; if present it is once, few, many or a size class.

CDR3nt,CDR3aa,abundance,d_gene,j_gene,len,v_gene
TGTGCCAGCAGCGCGCCCGCCACAGATACGCAGTATTTT,CASSAPATDTQYF,-,-,TRBJ2-3,13,TRBV9
TGCAGCATACGGAGCTCCTATAATTCACCCCTCCACTTT,CSIRSSYNSPLHF,few,-,TRBJ1-6,13,TRBV29-1
TGCGCCAGCAGCCAAGGGGGGGCGAGTGGCTACACCTTC,CASSQGGASGYTF,-,-,TRBJ1-2,13,TRBV4-3
TGCAGCGCCGGGGGAGGACAGAAGGATCCAACTAATGAAAAACTGTTTTTT,CSAGGGQKDPTNEKLFF,few,-,TRBJ1-4,17,TRBV29-1
TGTGCCAGCAGAAGAGGAGATGAGCAGTTCTTC,CASRRGDEQFF,many,-,TRBJ2-1,11,TRBV14
TGTGCCAGCAGCTCCCAAGGCCCTGGCTACACCTTC,CASSSQGPGYTF,-,-,TRBJ1-2,12,TRBV7-9
TGCAGTGCCCTCGCGAGCTCGCGGGATTTT,CSALASSRDF,few,-,TRBJ2-3,10,TRBV20-1
TGTGCAAGTCGCTTAAATCAGCCCCAGCATTTT,CASRLNQPQHF,-,-,TRBJ1-5,11,TRBV12-2
TGCGCCAGCAGCTTGACTAGCGGGAACAATGAGCAGTTCTTC,CASSLTSGNNEQFF,-,TRBD2,TRBJ2-1,14,TRBV5-1
TGTGCCAGCAGCCACCCAAGCGGGAGTAATGAGCAGTTCTTC,CASSHPSGSNEQFF,-,TRBD2,TRBJ2-1,14,TRBV4-2
TGCGCCAGCAGCCCAAGGGCGGATGAGCAGTTCTTC,CASSPRADEQFF,-,-,TRBJ2-1,12,TRBV5-1
TGTGCCAGCAGCTCTCAGGGGGCCGACTTCAATGAGCAGTTCTTC,CASSSQGADFNEQFF,-,TRBD1,TRBJ2-1,15,TRBV7-3
TGTGCCAGTATCCCGACCGGGTGGAACTATGGCTACACCTTC,CASIPTGWNYGYTF,few,-,TRBJ1-2,14,TRBV19
TGCGCCAGCAGCCAGGGGTTTGCTGGTTCACCCCTCCACTTT,CASSQGFAGSPLHF,few,-,TRBJ1-6,14,TRBV4-1
TGTGCCAGCAGAAGGGGCGGCAGCTCCTACAATGAGCAGTTCTTC,CASRRGGSSYNEQFF,few,-,TRBJ2-1,15,TRBV6-6
TGCGCCAGCAGCCCGCAGGACCGGGACCCAGCCTACGAGCAGTACTTC,CASSPQDRDPAYEQYF,once,-,TRBJ2-7,16,TRBV4-1
TGTGCCAGCAGTTTCGACAGGACTCAAGAGACCCAGTACTTC,CASSFDRTQETQYF,-,-,TRBJ2-5,14,TRBV27
TGTGCCAGCAGCTACGGCCACGGGAAAAACATTCAGTACTTC,CASSYGHGKNIQYF,-,-,TRBJ2-4,14,TRBV6-5
TGTGCCAGCAGCTTAGGCCTGTATGGCACTGAAGCTTTCTTT,CASSLGLYGTEAFF,-,-,TRBJ1-1,14,TRBV7-9
TGTGCCAGTAGTAGGCTGGACAGGGGTCGCGAGCAGTACTTC,CASSRLDRGREQYF,-,TRBD1,TRBJ2-7,14,TRBV19
TGTGCCAGTAGTTCTAGGACCGCGATGGGGGAGACCCAGTACTTC,CASSSRTAMGETQYF,-,-,TRBJ2-5,15,TRBV19
TGCGCCAGCAGCCAAGCCGGGGGGGTATACAATGAGCAGTTCTTC,CASSQAGGVYNEQFF,-,TRBD2,TRBJ2-1,15,TRBV4-3
TGCGCCAGCAGCTTGGAAAAGCACAATGAGCAGTTCTTC,CASSLEKHNEQFF,-,-,TRBJ2-1,13,TRBV5-1
TGTGCCAGCACTGTTAATGAAAAACTGTTTTTT,CASTVNEKLFF,-,-,TRBJ1-4,11,TRBV28
TGTGCCAGCAGTTTATCCATCTCAGGGAGTAACAATGAGCAGTTCTTC,CASSLSISGSNNEQFF,few,-,TRBJ2-1,16,TRBV27
TGCGCCAGCAGCATGGACGGACGGTTCCTGGGCACTGAAGCTTTCTTT,CASSMDGRFLGTEAFF,-,-,TRBJ1-1,16,TRBV5-1
TGTGCCACGAAAGGGACTAGCGGGACTAATGAGCAGTTCTTC,CATKGTSGTNEQFF,-,TRBD2,TRBJ2-1,14,TRBV2
TGTGCCAGCAGCTTGGAAGCAGCCAGGCAGTACTTC,CASSLEAARQYF,few,-,TRBJ2-5,12,TRBV5-6
TGTGCCAGCAGTGAAGTCACAGGGCGGGAAGAGACCCAGTACTTC,CASSEVTGREETQYF,-,-,TRBJ2-5,15,TRBV2
TGTGCCAGCAGTGAGGGCAGGGGGAGAACTGAAGCTTTCTTT,CASSEGRGRTEAFF,-,TRBD1,TRBJ1-1,14,TRBV2
TGCGCCAGCAGCCAAGATTCCACTAGCGGGGGCACTACGCAGTATTTT,CASSQDSTSGGTTQYF,few,TRBD2,TRBJ2-3,16,TRBV4-3
TGCAGCGTTGGTGGAGTTGAAGAGACCCAGTACTTC,CSVGGVEETQYF,few,-,TRBJ2-5,12,TRBV29-1